This TCR beta chain comes out of a study of blood T cell repertoires in COVID-19. Overall study: PBMCs, B-cell-depleted T cells, or T cells provided the cDNA or gDNA that made up the material.

Donors in Cohort 3 counted as recovered after two negative PCRs, clearance, or symptom resolution. Only in-frame clones appear in the TCRdb table, and some are missing; sequencing was by immunoSEQ multiplex PCR. The sample has about 180,000 clones, 88% seen once. The V gene's germline CDR1 is SGHTA and CDR2 FQGNSA. The CDR3 is made up of 15 amino acids. Trimming cost V 6 bases and J 3 bases; bases outside gene matches: 5. Sequences were obtained from PBMCs or T cells enriched from blood (not recorded which). V and J are TRBV7-2 and TRBJ2-2; 9 bases map to TRBD1. This TCR was sampled from a woman younger than 35 who had recovered from COVID-19. As DNA, the CDR3 is TGTGCCAGCAGTTTCACAGGGGGCGACACCGGGGAGCTGTTTTTT. It encodes CASSFTGGDTGELFF.